This TCR beta chain was observed in a study of response to subunit inactivated influenza vaccine. Study results and limitations: Authors suggested seasonal influenza vaccinations each recruit few new T cells.

MiXCR, run by TCRdb on the RT-PCR reads, gives a single entry per CDR3 protein. The table lists about 620,000 distinct CDR3 sequences, around 10% of them singletons, with approximately 11% in the top ten. Per germline, CDR1 KGHSH and CDR2 LQKENI. V was clipped by 6 bases and J by 1 base; unmatched bases: 15. The CDR3 consists of 18 residues. Comments on this clonotype: The antigen remains undetermined.

This same sample was also part of a study on T cells expressing NK-cell markers. That source notes: As the method of synthesis, 5'RACE template switching with UMIs yielded TCR beta cDNA. Dominant NKG2C+ clonotypes made up roughly 1.0-8% of CD8+ T cells in 5 or 6 donors. A handful of donors showed these clonotypes also leading the CD3+CD56-NKG2C+ fraction. Specificity for HCMV among expanded NKG2C+ T cell clones was not established.

The V call is TRBV18, the J call TRBJ2-7; 10 positions match TRBD2. The source was PBMCs from blood, collected on the day of vaccination. The TCR comes from a man aged 50 to 60 who received an inactivated influenza vaccine. CDR3 sequence (DNA): TGTGCCAGCTCGCAAGTAGCGGGAGGACCTTCGGGGTCCTACGAGCAGTACTTC. Translated: CASSQVAGGPSGSYEQYF.